The rows below give T cell receptor beta chains drawn from one sample of a study of molecular identifiers for immune sequencing clone quantification. TCRdb re-analysed the PCR reads in MiXCR, keeping a single row per CDR3 protein. This table holds around 320,000 distinct CDR3 sequences, about 22% found once. Sequences were obtained from naive CD8+ T cells from blood, with Jurkat cell RNA spiked in. The receptors come from a human donor in good health. Some libraries in this study had Jurkat cell RNA spiked in. Both conserved end residues are part of each CDR3. Fields, in order: J gene, D gene, clone size, V gene, CDR3 DNA, CDR3 protein. The D gene is left open where the match is weak. Some rows mark clone size as missing; the rest say once, few, many or name a class of expanded clone.

>TRBJ2-7|NA|NA|TRBV6-2/TRBV6-3
TGTGCCCGCAGTTACTCGAGGGTGACTCCTAACTCCGAGCAGTACTTC
CARSYSRVTPNSEQYF
>TRBJ2-1|TRBD2|NA|TRBV6-6
TGTGCCAGCAGTTACGACGGGACTAGCGGATACAATGAGCAGTTCTTC
CASSYDGTSGYNEQFF
>TRBJ2-1|NA|few|TRBV13
TGTGCCAGCAGCTTACGTCTGGCTGACGTCTACAATGAGCAGTTCTTC
CASSLRLADVYNEQFF
>TRBJ2-7|NA|many|TRBV28
TGTGCCAGCAGTTCATCCCGGGCCCTACAGGGTTACGAGCAGTACTTC
CASSSSRALQGYEQYF
>TRBJ1-4|NA|many|TRBV7-9
TGTGCCAGCAGGGATACCACTTTTAAGATCGGGCTATCGGATGAAAAACTGTTTTTT
CASRDTTFKIGLSDEKLFF
>TRBJ1-1|TRBD1|many|TRBV29-1
TGCAGCGTCCACAGGGGGCTGGAAGCTTTCTTT
CSVHRGLEAFF
>TRBJ2-5|NA|many|TRBV28
TGTGCCAGCAGTTTGACAGACCAAGAGACCCAGTACTTC
CASSLTDQETQYF
>TRBJ2-5|NA|many|TRBV6-5
TGTGCCAGCAACGACAGGTACCAAGAGACCCAGTACTTC
CASNDRYQETQYF
>TRBJ2-5|NA|NA|TRBV12-3/TRBV12-4
TGTGTCAGCAGTTTAGCTGTCAGTAGTCGAGAGACCCAGTACTTC
CVSSLAVSSRETQYF
>TRBJ2-7|NA|few|TRBV3-1
TGTGCCAGCAGCCAAGGTGGGGCCTACGAGCAGTACTTC
CASSQGGAYEQYF
>TRBJ2-5|NA|many|TRBV11-2
TGTGCCAGCAGCTTAGAGGACCTGCCAGAAGAGACCCAGTACTTC
CASSLEDLPEETQYF
>TRBJ2-1|TRBD2|NA|TRBV20-1
TGCAGTGCTAGAGTTTTGGAGCGGGGATACAATGAGCAGTTCTTC
CSARVLERGYNEQFF
>TRBJ2-2|NA|NA|TRBV27
TGTGCCAGCAGAGAAGTAGGGGTTGCCGGGGAGCTGTTTTTT
CASREVGVAGELFF
>TRBJ2-1|TRBD2|few|TRBV7-9
TGTGCCAGCAGCCCCTTAGCGGGTAATGAGCAGTTCTTC
CASSPLAGNEQFF
>TRBJ2-7|NA|NA|TRBV6-5
TGTGCCAGCAGTTTCGGGCGGCCCTACGAGCAGTACTTC
CASSFGRPYEQYF
>TRBJ2-1|NA|NA|TRBV7-3
TGTGCCAGCAGCTTAAAGGTTCTCGGGAGCTCCTACAATGAGCAGTTCTTC
CASSLKVLGSSYNEQFF
>TRBJ1-1|NA|many|TRBV4-1
TGCGCCAGCAGCCCTCAAGGGCCCCTGGTTCGTGAAGCTTTCTTT
CASSPQGPLVREAFF
>TRBJ2-4|TRBD2|many|TRBV6-6
TGTGCCAGCAGCATCGGCGGGGGAGCCCCCAAAAACATTCAGTACTTC
CASSIGGGAPKNIQYF
>TRBJ2-3|TRBD2|NA|TRBV5-6
TGTGCCAGCAGCTTGGCAGCGGGGGGCAGCACAGATACGCAGTATTTT
CASSLAAGGSTDTQYF
>TRBJ1-1|NA|many|TRBV29-1
TGCAGCGTCCAACCGCTGACCGTGTTGGACACTGAAGCTTTCTTT
CSVQPLTVLDTEAFF